A single sample is the source of the 15 T cell receptor beta chains below, sequenced in a study of cytotoxic CD8 clonotypes in ibrutinib-treated CLL. Generated by immunoSEQ multiplex PCR, the TCRdb table keeps only in-frame clones and is missing some. The profile shows 150,000 to 200,000 clones, over 75% of them singletons. The starting material was PBMCs, obtained at disease progression, from a patient treated with ibrutinib. Every receptor here comes from a human donor with chronic lymphocytic leukemia.

This clone has just one count. CDR3 loop: CASSLDRASPGNTIYF. CDR3 in DNA: TGTGCCAGCAGCTTAGATCGGGCATCCCCTGGAAACACCATATATTTT. The chain has TRBV11-2 and TRBJ1-3, with D unclear. This CDR3 has 16 amino acids. Per germline, CDR1 SGHAT and CDR2 FQNNGV. V lost 0 bases and J 2 bases, leaving 11 bases between the germline ends.

The chain has TRBV29-1 and TRBJ2-1, with 7 bases fitting TRBD2. Germline values: CDR1 SQVTM, CDR2 ANQGSEA. This CDR3 has 12 amino acids. The ends lost 7 bases at V and 0 bases at J; junction bases unmatched: 0. This CDR3 is CSGTSSYNEQFF. CDR3 bases: TGCAGCGGGACTAGCTCCTACAATGAGCAGTTCTTC.

The chain couples TRBV30 to TRBJ2-7; D perhaps matches TRBD2 (6 bases). V was clipped by 2 bases and J by 4 bases, with 12 bases between them. The germline gives CDR1 GTSNPN, CDR2 SVGIG (reference sequence). The CDR3 extends over 13 amino acids. This CDR3 reads CAWSPGLRYEQYF. CDR3 nucleotides: TGTGCCTGGAGTCCGGGACTTAGATACGAGCAGTACTTC.

This chain connects TRBV7-6 to TRBJ1-5; a weak D match, TRBD1 (6 bases). The germline V gene encodes CDR1 SGHVS and CDR2 FNYEAQ. Trimming pared 5 bases from V and 7 bases from J, leaving 18 bases between. The CDR3 has 15 residues. CDR3 bases: TGTGCCAGCAGCCAAGGGGGGACACAAAACCAGCCCCAGCATTTT. Translating it yields CASSQGGTQNQPQHF.

The count of this clone is one. The V gene is TRBV6-5, the J gene TRBJ1-1; no definite D call. V was cut by 1 base and J by 2 bases, with 8 bases left in between. Germline loops: CDR1 MNHEY, CDR2 SVGAGI. The CDR3 covers 14 residues. The CDR3 protein is CASSYFEGNTEAFF. The CDR3, as DNA: TGTGCCAGCAGTTACTTTGAGGGTAACACTGAAGCTTTCTTT.

This clone occurred a few times. The CDR3 coding sequence is TGTGCCAGCAGCTCACCCGGGACATTCGGAGCTTTCTTT. Translated, it gives CASSSPGTFGAFF. This rearrangement joins TRBV7-8 to TRBJ1-1, with D possibly matching TRBD1 (6 bases). There are 13 residues in the CDR3. From germline, CDR1 is SGHVS and CDR2 FQNEAQ. With 4 bases removed from V and 10 bases from J, the gap between germline ends came to 16 bases. Based on the CDR3 plus reference TRBV7-8 and TRBJ1-1, the full variable domain is GAGVSQSPRYKVAKRGQDVALRCDPISGHVSLFWYQQALGQGPEFLTYFQNEAQLDKSGLPSDRFFAERPEGSVSTLKIQRTQQEDSAVYLCASSSPGTFGAFFGQGTRLTVV.

This chain connects TRBV19 to TRBJ1-3; D gene ambiguous. The CDR3 loop spans 16 amino acids. Germline CDR1 is LNHDA and CDR2 is SQIVND (reference sequence). V was trimmed by 0 bases and J by 4 bases, leaving 13 bases between them. CDR3 residues: CASSIDGFSRGNTIYF. CDR3 sequence (DNA): TGTGCCAGTAGTATAGATGGGTTTTCGAGGGGAAACACCATATATTTT.

The chain uses TRBV6-1 and TRBJ2-1, with D possibly being TRBD2 (6 bases). Deletions cut 2 bases from V and 7 bases from J, with 15 bases between. Germline lookup yields CDR1 MNHNS and CDR2 SASEGT. The CDR3 runs to 15 residues. The CDR3: CASSEYRTNPNEQFF. The CDR3 coding sequence is TGTGCCAGCAGTGAATACAGGACTAACCCTAATGAGCAGTTCTTC.

V usage is TRBV4-2 and J usage is TRBJ1-1; no reliable D call. Per germline, CDR1 LGHNA and CDR2 YNFKEQ. This CDR3 has 16 residues. Trimming left V 0 bases short and J 0 bases short, with 11 bases between. This CDR3 is CASSQDVGGMNTEAFF. The CDR3 region has the DNA TGTGCCAGCAGCCAAGATGTAGGAGGGATGAACACTGAAGCTTTCTTT.

The chain has TRBV4-2 and TRBJ1-3; perhaps TRBD1 as D (5 bases). Looked up from germline, CDR1 is LGHNA and CDR2 is YNFKEQ. CDR3 length equals 17 residues. V was cut by 4 bases and J by 0 bases, with 16 bases left in between. CDR3 coding DNA: TGTGCCAGCAGCCGCCAAGCACAGGTTAACTCTGGAAACACCATATATTTT. Protein sequence: CASSRQAQVNSGNTIYF.

This chain uses TRBV28 with TRBJ1-2, with D perhaps TRBD1 (5 bases). The CDR3 has 15 amino acids. Trimming removed 5 bases from V and 2 bases from J, with 15 bases in between. The germline V gene encodes CDR1 MDHEN and CDR2 SYDVKM. The CDR3 nucleotides read TGTGCCAGCAGTACGCTCCTGGGGCCCAACTATGGCTACACCTTC. It specifies CASSTLLGPNYGYTF.

This clone was seen repeatedly, ten times or more. The chain links TRBV5-1 to TRBJ1-2; possibly TRBD1 for D (5 bases). CDR3 length equals 15 residues. Germline V gene data show CDR1 as SGHRS and CDR2 as YFSETQ. With 9 bases removed from V and 5 bases from J, the gap between germline ends came to 23 bases. The CDR3 DNA reads as TGCGCCACCCGACCGGGGCCACTTAATACGTATGGCTACACCTTC. Encoded protein: CATRPGPLNTYGYTF.

The rearrangement uses TRBV6-1 and TRBJ1-2, with no clear D. Between the trimmed V and J ends, which lost 3 bases and 3 bases, there was a span of 5 bases. The germline V gene encodes CDR1 MNHNS and CDR2 SASEGT. The CDR3 is made up of 12 amino acids. Here the CDR3 reads CASSDDYYGYTF. In DNA, the CDR3 is TGTGCCAGCAGTGATGATTACTATGGCTACACCTTC.

This clone has just one count. The rearrangement joins TRBV5-1 to TRBJ2-4; TRBD2 agrees at 7 bases. V dropped 5 bases and J dropped 5; count of bases not matched to a gene: 7. Germline assignment: CDR1 SGHRS and CDR2 YFSETQ. The CDR3 is made up of 14 amino acids. The CDR3 DNA follows: TGCGCCAGCAGGAGAGGGCTAGCGGAAAACATTCAGTACTTC. Translating it yields CASRRGLAENIQYF. The variable domain in full, with the rest retrieved from reference TRBV5-1 and TRBJ2-4, is KAGVTQTPRYLIKTRGQQVTLSCSPISGHRSVSWYQQTPGQGLQFLFEYFSETQRNKGNFPGRFSGRQFSNSRSEMNVSTLELGDSALYLCASRRGLAENIQYFGAGTRLSVL.

The rearrangement uses TRBV5-1 and TRBJ1-5, with TRBD1 matching over 8 bases. Losses at the gene ends were 4 bases for V and 7 bases for J; bases not matched to a gene: 4. CDR3 length: 13 residues. Germline values: CDR1 SGHRS, CDR2 YFSETQ. DNA for the CDR3: TGCGCCAGCAGCCCGACAGGGGTCCAGCCCCAGCATTTT. Its protein product is CASSPTGVQPQHF. The variable domain in full, with the rest retrieved from reference TRBV5-1 and TRBJ1-5, is KAGVTQTPRYLIKTRGQQVTLSCSPISGHRSVSWYQQTPGQGLQFLFEYFSETQRNKGNFPGRFSGRQFSNSRSEMNVSTLELGDSALYLCASSPTGVQPQHFGDGTRLSIL.